This TCR beta chain stems from a study of CD8 T cells in Susac syndrome. The multiple sclerosis controls, all treatment-naive patients, had relapsing-remitting disease that was stable or active. Bulk CD8+ and CD4+ cells came from magnetic negative isolation; CD8+ TEMRA by FACS. Reverse transcription of about 0.5 to 1 ug RNA was carried out with random hexamers. An immunoSEQ multiplex PCR amplified TCR beta CDR3 over 54 Vbeta and 13 Jbeta. TCRdb recomputed calls from the immunoSEQ multiplex PCR reads with MiXCR, one row per CDR3 protein. Among 300,000 or so distinct CDR3 sequences listed, just over 90% were seen once. Trimming took off 9 bases at V and 4 bases at J, with 22 bases between the two ends. The CDR3 covers 17 residues. Germline V lookup: CDR1 LGHNA, CDR2 YSLEER.

Sequencing was done on a sample of CD4+ T cells from PBMCs. The V and J genes are TRBV4-3 and TRBJ2-6, with D perhaps TRBD2 (6 bases). The clonotype originates from a human donor with multiple sclerosis. CDR3 coding DNA: TGCGCCAGTCACCGCGGGGTGGGAATCCCCGGGGCCAACGTCCTGACTTTC. It translates to CASHRGVGIPGANVLTF.